This record covers a single TCR beta chain. Antigen specificity is unknown. CDR1 is SGHNT, CDR2 YYREEE, per germline (reference sequence). This CDR3 has 12 residues. This sample is drawn from a study of monozygotic twins with inflammatory bowel disease. Whole-study findings and limits: Researchers report that IBD patients shared fewer clonotypes with others than healthy twins, especially amid disease activity. IBD patients displayed reduced TCRbeta diversity (inverse Simpson) when set against healthy co-twins.

Making cDNA involved eight separate reactions per sample. Via template switching, UMIs carrying a 6-nucleotide sample barcode were introduced. TCRdb re-called the 5' RACE reads, yielding one record per CDR3 amino acid sequence without DNA. Its table lists about 380,000 distinct CDR3 sequences. The receptor comes from a human donor with ulcerative colitis or Crohn's disease, or a healthy co-twin of an affected twin (not recorded which). The chain links TRBV5-4 to TRBJ2-3. Sequencing was performed on blood. The chain's CDR3 is CASSPFADTQYF.